Detailed here is one T cell receptor (beta chain). The antigen remains unidentified. The identical CDR3 is also encoded by other nucleotide sequences in the sample. CD45RO-negative, CCR7-selected cells formed the naive CD8 fraction, which excluded terminally differentiated effector memory CD45RA+ cells. This entry comes from a study of shared clonotypes between healthy human individuals. Looking at the study overall: The cohort had two women and three men, ages 18 to 49.

Only in-frame clones appear in the TCRdb table, and some are missing; sequencing was by immunoSEQ multiplex PCR. The sample yields about 1.9 million clones, 93% seen once. The CDR3 length is 14 residues. Germline CDR1 is MDHEN and CDR2 is SYDVKM. Trimming left V 6 bases short and J 3 bases short, with 15 bases between. General study findings and limits: The genetic and exposure-history diversity represented was limited by few donors.

The source is a young man in good health. Some clones in this sample may be carry-over from other donors' samples. The source material was naive CD8+ T cells from PBMCs. The V call is TRBV28, the J call TRBJ2-7, with D possibly matching TRBD1 (5 bases). The DNA of the CDR3 is TGTGCCAGCAGCCTAACAGGAACTGGCTACGAGCAGTACTTC. Translation gives CASSLTGTGYEQYF.